What follows is one T cell receptor (beta chain) and its context. Its specificity is unknown. These data come from a study of T-cell reconstitution after alpha-beta-depleted transplantation in children. General study findings and limits: It was surviving recipient T cells and thymic progenitors that gave some patients high TCRbeta diversity at day 60.

The TCRbeta library was prepared with unique molecular identifiers. TCRdb re-called the PCR reads with MiXCR, one entry per CDR3 protein. The data contain under 450,000 distinct CDR3 sequences, 15% to 20% of them singletons. The source is a boy younger than two who had a stem cell transplant for Wiskott-Aldrich syndrome, so the T cells may come from the graft donor. The sample consisted of PBMCs, mostly from graft donor cells, taken 360 days after TCRalphabeta/CD19-depleted stem cell transplant.

CDR3 region: CASSLFWGHPTQYF. CDR3 nucleotides: TGCGCCAGCAGCTTGTTTTGGGGCCATCCAACGCAGTATTTT. This sequence joins TRBV5-1 and TRBJ2-3; weak D call: TRBD1 (5 bases). The germline CDR1 and CDR2 sequences are SGHRS and YFSETQ. The CDR3 is made up of 14 amino acids. The ends were cut back, 1 base at V and 9 bases at J, with 15 bases in the middle.